What follows are 9 T cell receptor beta chains derived from one specimen sequenced in a study of blood T cell repertoires in COVID-19. Sequencing was performed with immunoSEQ multiplex PCR; in TCRdb, only in-frame clones are kept and a portion is missing. The sample carries 250,000 to 400,000 clones, almost 90% recorded once. The sample consisted of peripheral blood. These receptors were obtained from a woman aged 25 to 39 with COVID-19, enrolled during active disease.

The rearrangement joins TRBV5-4 to TRBJ2-7, with TRBD1 matching over 9 bases. The CDR3 is 15 amino acids. J was trimmed by 2 bases and V by 3 bases; bases with no gene match: 6. Germline loops: CDR1 SGHNT, CDR2 YYREEE (reference sequence). In DNA form, the CDR3 reads TGTGCCAGCAGCTCAACCGACAGGGGGGCCTACGAGCAGTACTTC. Its translation: CASSSTDRGAYEQYF.

This chain links TRBV5-5 with TRBJ1-2; D remains ambiguous. This CDR3 is 16 amino acids long. V was shortened by 0 bases and J by 0 bases, with 12 bases between the two germline ends. Germline CDR1 SGHKS, CDR2 YYEKEE (reference sequence). DNA of the CDR3: TGTGCCAGCAGCTTGGGTGGAGCAGCTGCTAACTATGGCTACACCTTC. This translates into CASSLGGAAANYGYTF.

Concerning this clone itself: Other DNA sequences in this specimen translate into the identical CDR3. The CDR3 sequence is CASSPQGSNQPQHF. The CDR3, as DNA: TGTGCCAGCAGCCCACAGGGGAGCAATCAGCCCCAGCATTTT. This chain joins TRBV7-9 and TRBJ1-5, with 7 bases that match TRBD1. CDR1 is SEHNR and CDR2 is FQNEAQ in the germline V gene (reference sequence). The ends lost 5 bases at V and 1 base at J; junction bases unmatched: 2. This CDR3 comprises 14 residues.

The J gene is TRBJ1-1, the V gene TRBV18; tentative D call: TRBD1 (6 bases). V was shortened by 1 base and J by 4 bases, with 10 bases between the two germline ends. Germline V lookup: CDR1 KGHSH, CDR2 LQKENI. The CDR3 runs 14 residues. The CDR3 region has the DNA TGTGCCAGCTCACCACTTCAGGGGAGCACTGAAGCTTTCTTT. Protein product: CASSPLQGSTEAFF.

The chain employs TRBV7-6 and TRBJ1-3; a weak D match, TRBD1 (5 bases). CDR1 SGHVS and CDR2 FNYEAQ come from the germline V gene. CDR3 length: 15 amino acids. The V and J ends lost 3 bases and 0 bases respectively, with 9 bases between them. For the CDR3, the DNA is TGTGCCAGCAGCTTCTCGGGGGGCTCTGGAAACACCATATATTTT. Its translation is CASSFSGGSGNTIYF.

This chain links TRBV5-1 with TRBJ2-7; the match to TRBD1 covers 9 bases. This CDR3 is built from 14 residues. The V gene's germline CDR1 is SGHRS and CDR2 YFSETQ. The J segment lost 6 bases and the V segment lost 0 bases, leaving 4 bases of the junction unmatched. CDR3 amino acids: CASSLGDRVSEQYF. Written as DNA, the CDR3 is TGCGCCAGCAGCTTGGGGGACAGGGTAAGCGAGCAGTACTTC.

The chain uses TRBV5-1 and TRBJ2-1; D gene ambiguous. Germline CDR1 reads SGHRS; CDR2 reads YFSETQ. The length of the CDR3 is 11 residues. The germline V and J ends were trimmed by 4 bases and 8 bases, with 7 bases remaining between them. The CDR3 nucleotides read TGCGCCAGCAGCGTAAGAGATGAGCAGTTCTTC. It encodes CASSVRDEQFF.

This rearrangement joins TRBV27 to TRBJ1-5, with 7 bases that match TRBD1. The CDR3 length is 15 residues. In germline, CDR1 is MNHEY, CDR2 SMNVEV (reference sequence). The V segment lost 4 bases and the J segment 5 bases; nucleotides outside the gene matches: 8. The CDR3 is CASSSGTAGDQPQHF. CDR3 nucleotide sequence: TGTGCCAGCAGTTCCGGGACAGCCGGCGATCAGCCCCAGCATTTT.

This clone was recorded only once. The chain links TRBV27 to TRBJ2-7; perhaps TRBD2 as D (6 bases). CDR1 is MNHEY and CDR2 is SMNVEV in the germline V gene (reference sequence). CDR3 size: 15 residues. Between the trimmed V and J ends, which lost 4 bases and 4 bases, there was a span of 17 bases. The CDR3 protein is CASSSRYRSGYEQYF. CDR3 bases: TGTGCCAGCAGTTCGCGCTACCGTAGCGGATACGAGCAGTACTTC.